The clone carrying this T cell receptor beta chain was recorded many times. Its target is unknown. Making use of molecular barcodes, quantitative 5'-RACE generated TCR beta libraries. TCRdb independently ran MiXCR on the 5' RACE reads; one entry per CDR3 protein. The sample includes tens of thousands of distinct CDR3 sequences, 2.5% to 3% of them seen just once. V shed 0 bases, J shed 4 bases, and the junction held 4 bases outside the gene matches. Germline V gene data show CDR1 as SGDLS and CDR2 as YYNGEE. The CDR3 has 15 residues. This sample was included in a study of CD8 T cells in ankylosing spondylitis. Study-level findings and limits: Disease-linked clones were found to be CD8+ and relatively rare in peripheral blood. A TCR beta motif of several highly homologous variants seemed to mark ankylosing spondylitis blood.

Sequencing was performed on blood, either unsorted or a sorted T cell fraction (not recorded which). This sequence originates from a female donor with ankylosing spondylitis or in good health (not recorded which). The V call is TRBV9, the J call TRBJ2-3; 8 bases agree with TRBD2. CDR3 nucleotides: TGTGCCAGCAGCGTAGGATCCGGGGGGGCAGATACGCAGTATTTT. Amino acid sequence: CASSVGSGGADTQYF.